The clone carrying this T cell receptor (beta chain) came up once. Clinical histories supplied by participants themselves formed the basis of cohort assignment. Germline assignment: CDR1 SGHDT and CDR2 YYEEEE. This CDR3 region has 14 residues. V was cut by 9 bases and J by 3 bases, with 17 bases left in between. This record belongs to a study of blood T cell repertoires in COVID-19. Overall study: Donors in the United States, Italy and Spain gave samples during acute or convalescent COVID-19. PBMCs, B-cell-depleted T cells, or T cells were the source of the cDNA or gDNA that made up the material.

Using immunoSEQ multiplex PCR, the repertoire was profiled, and TCRdb retains in-frame clones only, with some absent. Among roughly 220,000 clones listed, 75% to 90% were seen once. The sample consisted of PBMCs or T cells enriched from blood (not recorded which). The sequence derives from a woman under 30 in a cohort exposed to, infected with or recovered from COVID-19 (not recorded which). The rearrangement links TRBV5-6 to TRBJ2-3; possible D gene TRBD1, 6 bases. CDR3 in amino acids: CATWTYRETDTQYF. The CDR3 DNA reads as TGTGCCACCTGGACGTACAGGGAAACAGATACGCAGTATTTT.